What follows is one T cell receptor (beta chain) and its context. Its specificity is unknown. The source of the sample is a study of shared clonotypes between healthy human individuals. Study-level points and caveats: Though the depth was large, rarefaction showed that sorted-subset sequencing was incomplete.

Original processing notes: Junction-only sequences without quality scores came from ImmunoSEQ, so filtering differed. Produced via immunoSEQ multiplex PCR; TCRdb's table is partial and in-frame only. The V and J calls and clone size were taken over from that table, and D and trimming were inferred from the DNA. The sample lists 640,000 or so clones; 60% to 80% were seen once. Investigators divided CD4+ cells into CD45RA+ naive and CD45RA-negative memory subsets. The sequencing input was memory CD4+ T cells sorted from blood. Subset here: CD45RA-negative fraction. This clonotype was sampled from a woman aged 30 to 39 in good health.

CDR3 loop: CASSLELAPQETQYF. For the CDR3, the DNA is TGCGCCAGCAGCTTGGAGCTAGCGCCTCAAGAGACCCAGTACTTC. This chain links TRBV5-1 with TRBJ2-5, with D perhaps matching TRBD2 (6 bases). The length of the CDR3 is 15 residues. The germline V and J ends were trimmed by 0 bases and 2 bases, with 11 bases remaining between them. Germline-derived CDR1 and CDR2 are SGHRS and YFSETQ.